Shown below are 18 T cell receptor beta chains from a single sample sequenced in a study of shared clonotypes between healthy human individuals. Some clones are missing from TCRdb's copy, which holds only in-frame ones; the method was immunoSEQ multiplex PCR. The table shows roughly 1,500,000 clones, with 95% to 99% occurring only once. Sequencing was done on a sample of naive CD4+ T cells sorted from blood. Regarding subset: CD45RA+ positively selected. The source of these receptors is a man aged 25-45 years in good health.

The CDR3 protein is CASSNLVGTDTQYF. The DNA for the CDR3 is TGTGCCAGTAGTAATTTGGTGGGCACAGATACGCAGTATTTT. The chain recombines TRBV19 with TRBJ2-3; D unclear. Germline values: CDR1 LNHDA, CDR2 SQIVND (reference sequence). Trimming took 4 bases from V and 1 from J, leaving 9 bases between them. The CDR3 is made up of 14 amino acids.

For this clone: Other DNA sequences from this sample encode an identical CDR3 as well. The chain employs TRBV5-1 and TRBJ2-7; D ambiguous. Germline assignment: CDR1 SGHRS and CDR2 YFSETQ. There are 14 residues in the CDR3. The ends were cut back, 0 bases at V and 0 bases at J, with 7 bases in the middle. In DNA form, the CDR3 reads TGCGCCAGCAGCTTGGGGCGGTCCTCCTACGAGCAGTACTTC. It codes for CASSLGRSSYEQYF.

The chain links TRBV30 to TRBJ2-3; D is possibly TRBD2 (6 bases). Trimming took off 2 bases at V and 6 bases at J, with 18 bases between the two ends. Germline assignment: CDR1 GTSNPN and CDR2 SVGIG (reference sequence). The CDR3 covers 15 residues. Here the CDR3 DNA reads TGTGCCTGGAGTTCGGGGGACTCCCGCAGTGATACGCAGTATTTT. This sequence encodes CAWSSGDSRSDTQYF.

This CDR3 is CASRVGTGLTDTQYF. CDR3 DNA: TGTGCCAGCAGGGTCGGGACAGGGCTAACAGATACGCAGTATTTT. The gene calls are TRBV6-5 and TRBJ2-3; 9 nucleotides line up with TRBD1. Germline V CDR1 and CDR2: MNHEY, SVGAGI. The V and J ends lost 6 bases and 3 bases, in that order; junction bases with no gene match: 7. The length of the CDR3 is 15 residues.

The chain uses TRBV5-4 and TRBJ2-7, with a possible D match to TRBD1 (5 bases). Germline values: CDR1 SGHNT, CDR2 YYREEE (reference sequence). This CDR3 has 13 amino acids. V was shortened by 2 bases and J by 4 bases, with 10 bases between the two germline ends. The CDR3 region is CASSFRDRYEQYF. Here the CDR3 DNA reads TGTGCCAGCAGCTTCAGGGATCGGTACGAGCAGTACTTC.

V usage is TRBV29-1 and J usage is TRBJ2-7; 8 bases are shared with TRBD1. Germline V gives CDR1 SQVTM, CDR2 ANQGSEA. Trimming removed 6 bases from V and 5 bases from J; junction bases left unmatched: 6. CDR3 length equals 12 residues. The CDR3 nucleotides are TGCAGCGTCCTGACAGGGGTCAACGAGCAGTACTTC. Protein product: CSVLTGVNEQYF.

V gene TRBV6-1 combines with J gene TRBJ1-2; D is uncertain. The V and J ends lost 2 bases and 2 bases respectively, with 9 bases between them. Germline CDR1 reads MNHNS; CDR2 reads SASEGT. The CDR3 spans 14 residues. CDR3 DNA: TGTGCCAGCAGTGAATTCGGAGAAAACTATGGCTACACCTTC. This encodes CASSEFGENYGYTF.

This chain joins TRBV4-2 and TRBJ2-1; 7 positions match TRBD2. The CDR3 has 18 amino acids. The trim removed 3 bases at V and 2 bases at J, leaving 13 bases unmatched. In germline, CDR1 is LGHNA, CDR2 YNFKEQ. The CDR3 protein is CASSQDLRGRAPYNEQFF. CDR3 nucleotides: TGTGCCAGCAGCCAGGACTTGCGGGGGAGGGCCCCCTACAATGAGCAGTTCTTC.

The J gene is TRBJ2-3, the V gene TRBV29-1; 10 nucleotides match TRBD2. Germline V gene data show CDR1 as SQVTM and CDR2 as ANQGSEA. The length of the CDR3 is 16 residues. With V trimmed by 4 bases and J by 0 bases, 7 bases remained unmatched. CDR3 loop: CSVAAGLASSTDTQYF. The CDR3 coding sequence is TGCAGCGTTGCGGCGGGACTAGCGTCTAGCACAGATACGCAGTATTTT.

The chain uses TRBV5-1 and TRBJ2-3; 11 bases line up with TRBD2. With 3 bases clipped from V and 4 bases from J, the junction kept 1 base outside the gene matches. Germline V gives CDR1 SGHRS, CDR2 YFSETQ. CDR3 length equals 14 residues. The CDR3, as DNA: TGCGCCAGCAGCTCGACTAGCGGGGCAGATACGCAGTATTTT. It encodes CASSSTSGADTQYF.

This clone was counted once. The chain combines TRBV7-6 with TRBJ2-7; TRBD1 aligns across 10 bases. V lost 6 bases to trimming and J lost 4 bases; unmatched junction nucleotides: 9. The CDR3 consists of 15 residues. From germline, CDR1 is SGHVS and CDR2 FNYEAQ. Written as DNA, the CDR3 is TGTGCCAGCAGTCCCGGGACAGGGGTGGAATACGAGCAGTACTTC. Its protein product is CASSPGTGVEYEQYF. Complete variable domain (other parts from reference TRBV7-6 and TRBJ2-7): GAGVSQSPRYKVTKRGQDVALRCDPISGHVSLYWYRQALGQGPEFLTYFNYEAQQDKSGLPNDRFSAERPEGSISTLTIQRTEQRDSAMYRCASSPGTGVEYEQYFGPGTRLTVT.

Points on this clone: Additional DNA sequences in this sample encode the identical CDR3. The chain combines TRBV7-2 with TRBJ2-3; unclear D gene. This CDR3 has 12 residues. From germline, CDR1 is SGHTA and CDR2 FQGNSA. V dropped 5 bases and J dropped 3 bases, with 6 bases sitting between them. CDR3 residues: CASSRLTDTQYF. CDR3 in DNA: TGTGCCAGCAGCCGCTTAACAGATACGCAGTATTTT.

The chain uses TRBV7-6 and TRBJ2-1; 15 nucleotides agree with TRBD2. Germline V gives CDR1 SGHVS, CDR2 FNYEAQ. J was trimmed by 7 bases and V by 4 bases; bases with no gene match: 2. There are 15 residues in the CDR3. The chain's CDR3 is CASSSGLAGGNEQFF. CDR3 nucleotides: TGTGCCAGCAGCTCAGGACTAGCGGGGGGGAATGAGCAGTTCTTC.

This chain uses TRBV18 with TRBJ2-5, with a weak D call TRBD1 (5 bases). The V end lost 0 bases, the J end lost 2 bases, and 19 bases lay between the germline ends. This CDR3 has 18 amino acids. Per the germline V gene, CDR1 is KGHSH and CDR2 is LQKENI. CDR3 sequence reads: CASSPPIQTAVGQETQYF. The DNA for the CDR3 is TGTGCCAGCTCACCACCAATCCAGACAGCCGTAGGGCAAGAGACCCAGTACTTC. Drawing the rest from reference TRBV18 and TRBJ2-5, the complete variable domain is NAGVMQNPRHLVRRRGQEARLRCSPMKGHSHVYWYRQLPEEGLKFMVYLQKENIIDESGMPKERFSAEFPKEGPSILRIQQVVRGDSAAYFCASSPPIQTAVGQETQYFGPGTRLLVL.

Of note for this clone: Germline is not matched at one junction end, which may reflect a read error. The same CDR3 also results from other DNA sequences found in this sample. This chain joins TRBV5-1 and TRBJ2-5, with TRBD1 matching 7 bases. The CDR3 length is 14 residues. Germline loops: CDR1 SGHRS, CDR2 YFSETQ. This CDR3 reads CASSAGTAQETQYF. The CDR3 nucleotides read TGTGCCAGCAGCGCCGGGACAGCGCAAGAGACCCAGTACTTC.

About this clone: The sample holds other DNA sequences that translate to the same CDR3. The chain recombines TRBV5-1 with TRBJ2-1; D perhaps matches TRBD2 (5 bases). Deletions cut 2 bases from V and 0 bases from J, with 6 bases between. The CDR3 is 14 amino acids. In germline, CDR1 is SGHRS, CDR2 YFSETQ. This CDR3 is CASSFGSSYNEQFF. CDR3 DNA sequence: TGCGCCAGCAGCTTTGGGAGCTCCTACAATGAGCAGTTCTTC.

V is TRBV19 and J is TRBJ1-2; D ambiguous. CDR1 and CDR2 (germline): LNHDA, SQIVND (reference sequence). CDR3 size: 13 residues. Trimming cost V 1 base and J 4 bases, with 7 bases left between them. The CDR3 sequence: CASSIGSVYGYTF. CDR3 DNA sequence: TGTGCCAGTAGTATAGGGTCAGTCTATGGCTACACCTTC.

This clone was seen only once. The chain combines TRBV7-8 with TRBJ2-1; 9 nucleotides align to TRBD1. J lost 7 bases, V lost 4 bases, and 8 bases had no gene match. This CDR3 region has 15 residues. Germline values: CDR1 SGHVS, CDR2 FQNEAQ. Here the CDR3 reads CASSSDRGFGNEQFF. The CDR3 coding sequence is TGTGCCAGCAGCTCGGACAGGGGTTTCGGGAATGAGCAGTTCTTC. Drawing the rest from reference TRBV7-8 and TRBJ2-1, the complete variable domain is GAGVSQSPRYKVAKRGQDVALRCDPISGHVSLFWYQQALGQGPEFLTYFQNEAQLDKSGLPSDRFFAERPEGSVSTLKIQRTQQEDSAVYLCASSSDRGFGNEQFFGPGTRLTVL.